The rows below give T cell receptor beta chains drawn from one sample of a study of blood T cell repertoires in COVID-19. Data came from immunoSEQ multiplex PCR; TCRdb stores just in-frame clones and leaves some out. Among approximately 240,000 clones listed, around 80% were seen once. Sequenced input: peripheral blood. These receptors all come from a woman aged 55-70 years who had recovered from COVID-19. Each CDR3 is given with its conserved first and last residue. Fields, in order: clone size, J gene, V gene, CDR3 length, D gene, CDR3 DNA, CDR3 protein. The D gene is left open where the match is weak. Where a row states a size, it is once, few, many or the class of an expanded clone; other rows omit it.

abundance: NA; j_gene: TRBJ1-1; v_gene: TRBV5-1; len: 13; d_gene: TRBD1; CDR3nt: TGCGCCAGCAGCTTGGACAGGGGCACTGAAGCTTTCTTT; CDR3aa: CASSLDRGTEAFF
abundance: NA; j_gene: TRBJ1-1; v_gene: TRBV6-5; len: 12; d_gene: NA; CDR3nt: TGTGCCAGCAGTTATGCAGGGGTTGAAGCTTTCTTT; CDR3aa: CASSYAGVEAFF
abundance: NA; j_gene: TRBJ1-2; v_gene: TRBV6-2/TRBV6-3; len: 15; d_gene: TRBD1; CDR3nt: TGTGCCAGCAGCCCCCAGGGGGTGAGGGCCTATGGCTACACCTTC; CDR3aa: CASSPQGVRAYGYTF
abundance: few; j_gene: TRBJ2-1; v_gene: TRBV10-3; len: 16; d_gene: TRBD2; CDR3nt: TGTGCCATCAGTGAGTCGCAGCGGGGGGGCCTGGGTGAGCAGTTCTTC; CDR3aa: CAISESQRGGLGEQFF
abundance: NA; j_gene: TRBJ2-5; v_gene: TRBV7-3; len: 17; d_gene: TRBD2; CDR3nt: TGTGCCAGCAGCTTAAGAGGGCCTAGCGGGGGGCAAGAGACCCAGTACTTC; CDR3aa: CASSLRGPSGGQETQYF
abundance: NA; j_gene: TRBJ1-2; v_gene: TRBV29-1; len: 12; d_gene: TRBD1; CDR3nt: TGCAGCGGGGGACCCAGGGGGGATGGCTACACCTTC; CDR3aa: CSGGPRGDGYTF
abundance: NA; j_gene: TRBJ1-2; v_gene: TRBV25-1; len: 13; d_gene: TRBD1; CDR3nt: TGTGCCAGCAGTGAGGGGACAGTTTATGGCTACACCTTC; CDR3aa: CASSEGTVYGYTF
abundance: NA; j_gene: TRBJ1-5; v_gene: TRBV19; len: 13; d_gene: NA; CDR3nt: TGTGCCAGTAGTACACAGGGCAATCAGCCCCAGCATTTT; CDR3aa: CASSTQGNQPQHF
abundance: NA; j_gene: TRBJ2-6; v_gene: TRBV27; len: 16; d_gene: TRBD1; CDR3nt: TGTGCCAGCAGACCGGGACAGGGGAGTGGGGCCAACGTCCTGACTTTC; CDR3aa: CASRPGQGSGANVLTF
abundance: NA; j_gene: TRBJ2-3; v_gene: TRBV6-1; len: 15; d_gene: NA; CDR3nt: TGTGCCAGCAGTGAACTTATACAGCCCACAGATACGCAGTATTTT; CDR3aa: CASSELIQPTDTQYF
abundance: NA; j_gene: TRBJ1-2; v_gene: TRBV9; len: 11; d_gene: NA; CDR3nt: TGTGCCAGCAGCGTAGACTTTGGCTACACCTTC; CDR3aa: CASSVDFGYTF
abundance: NA; j_gene: TRBJ1-4; v_gene: TRBV30; len: 17; d_gene: NA; CDR3nt: TGTGCCTGGAGAGGGATGGCACAGGGACCTACTAATGAAAAACTGTTTTTT; CDR3aa: CAWRGMAQGPTNEKLFF
abundance: NA; j_gene: TRBJ1-2; v_gene: TRBV11-2; len: 15; d_gene: TRBD1; CDR3nt: TGTGCCAGCAGCTTAGGGACAGGGCATAACTATGGCTACACCTTC; CDR3aa: CASSLGTGHNYGYTF
abundance: NA; j_gene: TRBJ2-7; v_gene: TRBV5-1; len: 14; d_gene: NA; CDR3nt: TGCGCCAGCAGCAACCGGGACACCGACGACGAGCAGTACTTC; CDR3aa: CASSNRDTDDEQYF
abundance: NA; j_gene: TRBJ1-2; v_gene: TRBV6-5; len: 11; d_gene: NA; CDR3nt: TGTGCCAGCAGGGACAGCTATGGCTACACCTTC; CDR3aa: CASRDSYGYTF
abundance: NA; j_gene: TRBJ1-5; v_gene: TRBV15; len: 15; d_gene: NA; CDR3nt: TGTGCCACCAGCAGAGGGGCGGGAAACAATCAGCCCCAGCATTTT; CDR3aa: CATSRGAGNNQPQHF
abundance: NA; j_gene: TRBJ1-2; v_gene: TRBV30; len: 14; d_gene: TRBD1; CDR3nt: TGTGCCTGGAGACCGGACAGGGTATACTATGGCTACACCTTC; CDR3aa: CAWRPDRVYYGYTF
abundance: NA; j_gene: TRBJ1-4; v_gene: TRBV27; len: 14; d_gene: TRBD1; CDR3nt: TGTGCCAGCAGTTTACGGGGACAGGGTGGTAAACTGTTTTTT; CDR3aa: CASSLRGQGGKLFF
abundance: few; j_gene: TRBJ1-1; v_gene: TRBV29-1; len: 13; d_gene: TRBD1; CDR3nt: TGCAGCGCCGTACAGGGGCAGAGCACTGAAGCTTTCTTT; CDR3aa: CSAVQGQSTEAFF